This T cell receptor (beta chain) was identified during a study of blood T cell repertoires in COVID-19. The wider study: Samples of COVID-19 (acute and convalescent) were obtained from the United States, Italy and Spain.

Seattle enrolled patients during active infection and tracked them longitudinally. The CDR3 is 13 amino acids. Germline V gene lookup returns CDR1 LNHDA and CDR2 SQIVND (reference sequence). Trimming removed 1 base from V and 3 bases from J, with 6 bases in between. Original handling: Reference gene primer amplification yielded estimated nucleated cell counts. Method: immunoSEQ multiplex PCR; TCRdb's copy keeps in-frame clones and lacks some. Clone size and the V and J calls come from that table; the DNA yielded D and trimming. The table has more than 95,000 clones, around 83% seen once; the top ten hold less than 3.5%.

The sample consisted of peripheral blood. This clonotype was sampled from an elderly woman with COVID-19, enrolled during active disease. This sequence joins TRBV19 and TRBJ1-2; D unresolved. CDR3 region: CASSIGSDYGYTF. CDR3 nucleotide sequence: TGTGCCAGTAGTATAGGTTCCGACTATGGCTACACCTTC.